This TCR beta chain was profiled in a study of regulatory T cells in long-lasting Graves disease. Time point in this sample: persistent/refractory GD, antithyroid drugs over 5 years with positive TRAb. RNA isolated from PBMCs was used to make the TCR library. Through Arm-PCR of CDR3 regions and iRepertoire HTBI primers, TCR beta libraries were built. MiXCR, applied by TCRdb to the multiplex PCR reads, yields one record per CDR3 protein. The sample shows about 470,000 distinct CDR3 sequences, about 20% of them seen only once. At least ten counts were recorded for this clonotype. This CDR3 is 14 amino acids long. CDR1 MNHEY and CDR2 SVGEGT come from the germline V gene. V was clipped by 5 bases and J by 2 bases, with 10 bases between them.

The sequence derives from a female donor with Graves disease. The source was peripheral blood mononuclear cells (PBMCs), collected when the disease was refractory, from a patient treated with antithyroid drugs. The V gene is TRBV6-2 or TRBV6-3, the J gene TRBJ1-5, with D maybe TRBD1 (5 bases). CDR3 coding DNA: TGTGCCAGCAGTAGGGGAGAGGGCAATCAGCCCCAGCATTTT. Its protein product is CASSRGEGNQPQHF.